This entry describes one TCR beta chain. What it binds is not known. After expansion with viral peptide pools in the ViraFEST assay, antigen-specific CD4+ T cells were sequenced. With 10 days of culture completed, CD4+ T cells were isolated. People in the vaccine group had not been infected with SARS-CoV-2 before, and their nucleocapsid antibodies were negative. This sample was taken from a study of vaccination effects on CD4 cells after COVID-19. Study in general: Two doses of BNT162b2 or mRNA-1273 vaccine were administered to participants.

The CDR3 contains 15 residues. Trimming at V came to 5 bases and at J to 0 bases, leaving 6 bases not matched to a gene. Germline loops: CDR1 MNHEY, CDR2 SVGAGI. Libraries were prepared by immunoSEQ multiplex PCR; TCRdb keeps only in-frame clonotypes and omits some of them. The sample lists around 71,000 clones, over 65% occurring once. This TCR came from a human donor who received a COVID-19 vaccine. The source material was CD4+ T cells from PBMCs cultured with HCoV-OC43 spike peptides, sampled before COVID-19 vaccination. Subset defined: HCoV-OC43 spike overlapping peptide pool stimulation. The rearrangement uses TRBV6-5 and TRBJ2-7, with TRBD2 matching 8 bases. In DNA form, the CDR3 reads TGTGCCAGCAGTCCCATAGCGGGGAGCTCCTACGAGCAGTACGTC. It translates to CASSPIAGSSYEQYV.